These T cell receptor beta chains were read from a single sample in a study of CDR3 diversity in severe acne. Each CDR3 protein gets one entry after TCRdb re-called the PCR reads with MiXCR. The data show roughly 100,000 distinct CDR3 sequences, around 53% seen once. The specimen sequenced was blood. These receptors originate from a male donor with acne. Each CDR3 is given with its conserved first and last residue. Clone size appears in some rows only: once, few, many, or a class for an expanded clone.

>TRBJ2-7|TRBV5-4|.
CASRPGTSGSGELYF
>TRBJ2-1|TRBV7-9|.
CASSLGGPRGNTHQRGAYNEQFF
>TRBJ2-6|TRBV29-1|once
CSVEDRDLFSGANVLTF
>TRBJ1-5|TRBV7-2|.
CASSFMGTPRVQPQHF
>TRBJ2-2|TRBV9|.
CASSDSGSSITGELFF
>TRBJ2-5|TRBV4-1|many
CASSQTATETQYF
>TRBJ1-2|TRBV11-1|.
CASSWGQGLSGYTF
>TRBJ1-2|TRBV2|.
CASSLDRSARYGYTF
>TRBJ1-6|TRBV12-3/TRBV12-4|few
CASSGSLFGSPLHF
>TRBJ2-3|TRBV11-1|.
CASRLPGPGEWDTQYF
>TRBJ2-2|TRBV7-9|.
CASSLAPGPLNTGELFF
>TRBJ1-6|TRBV6-5|.
CASRQGQGSPLHF
>TRBJ1-2|TRBV5-1|many
CASSPRLGQGSSYTF
>TRBJ2-7|TRBV7-2|few
CASSIARGGIYEQYF
>TRBJ2-7|TRBV6-4|.
CASTRDRVSEQYF
>TRBJ1-1|TRBV2|.
CARKTGTNTEAFF
>TRBJ1-5|TRBV6-5|many
CASHTGTGNQPQHF
>TRBJ2-5|TRBV29-1|few
CSVRTGLEETQYF
>TRBJ2-1|TRBV2|many
CASGGARDRDYNEQFF
>TRBJ2-7|TRBV7-3|.
CASSLGLNYEQYF
>TRBJ1-2|TRBV20-1|.
CSAVRDRGLYGYTF
>TRBJ1-2|TRBV4-1|few
CASSTRQTSFYGYTF
>TRBJ2-7|TRBV27|few
CASSRVGGLYEQYF
>TRBJ2-3|TRBV7-9|.
CASSSSPGATSGSTDTQYF
>TRBJ2-7|TRBV6-1|many
CASSQSEGRKSYEQYF
>TRBJ2-2|TRBV7-3|.
CASSLTTSGRNTGELFF
>TRBJ1-6|TRBV13|.
CASSPRVEDSPLHF
>TRBJ1-5|TRBV30|many
CAWRLQGNQPQHF
>TRBJ2-1|TRBV7-8|few
CASSKPSGSSGEQFF